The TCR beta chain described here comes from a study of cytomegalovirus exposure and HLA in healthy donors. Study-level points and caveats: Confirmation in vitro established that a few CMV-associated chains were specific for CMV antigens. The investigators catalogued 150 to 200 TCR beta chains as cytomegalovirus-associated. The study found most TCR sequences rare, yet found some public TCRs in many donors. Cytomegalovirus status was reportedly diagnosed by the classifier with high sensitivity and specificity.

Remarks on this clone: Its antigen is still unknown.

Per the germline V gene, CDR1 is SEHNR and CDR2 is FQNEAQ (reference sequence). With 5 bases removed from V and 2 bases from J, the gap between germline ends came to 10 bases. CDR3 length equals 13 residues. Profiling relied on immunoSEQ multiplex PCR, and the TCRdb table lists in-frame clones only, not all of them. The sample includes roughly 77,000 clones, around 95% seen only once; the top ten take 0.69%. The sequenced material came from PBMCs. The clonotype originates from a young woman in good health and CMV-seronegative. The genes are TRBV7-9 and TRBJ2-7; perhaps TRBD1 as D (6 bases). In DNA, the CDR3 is TGTGCCAGCAGCCCTGACAGGCCCTACGAGCAGTACTTC. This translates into CASSPDRPYEQYF.